This T cell receptor beta chain was recovered during a study of response to subunit inactivated influenza vaccine. Study-wide results and caveats: Only a handful of new T cells, the authors suggested, are recruited with each seasonal influenza vaccination.

TCRdb passed the RT-PCR reads through MiXCR, listing each CDR3 protein once. This table holds around 490,000 distinct CDR3 sequences, less than 8% found once. The trim removed 3 bases at V and 5 bases at J, leaving 12 bases unmatched. This CDR3 spans 16 amino acids. Germline lookup yields CDR1 SGHKS and CDR2 YYEKEE (reference sequence). On this clonotype: Antigen specificity is unknown.

The chain joins TRBV5-5 to TRBJ2-5; 8 bases are shared with TRBD1. The clonotype comes from a man aged 45 to 70 who received an inactivated influenza vaccine. Sample: PBMCs from blood, taken 23 to 25 months after vaccination. This CDR3 is CASSSAPGQEGETQYF. The CDR3 bases are TGTGCCAGCAGCTCGGCCCCGGGACAGGAGGGGGAGACCCAGTACTTC.